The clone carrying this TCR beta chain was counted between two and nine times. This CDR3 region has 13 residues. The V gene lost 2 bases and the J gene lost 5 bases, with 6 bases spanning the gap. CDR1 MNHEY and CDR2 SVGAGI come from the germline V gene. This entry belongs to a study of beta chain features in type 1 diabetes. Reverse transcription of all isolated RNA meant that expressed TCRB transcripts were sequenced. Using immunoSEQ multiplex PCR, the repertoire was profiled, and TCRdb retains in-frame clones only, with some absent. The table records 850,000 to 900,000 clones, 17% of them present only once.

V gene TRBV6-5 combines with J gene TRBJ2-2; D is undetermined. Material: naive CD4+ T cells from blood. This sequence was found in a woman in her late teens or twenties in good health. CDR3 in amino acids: CASSYLPTGELFF. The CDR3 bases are TGTGCCAGCAGTTACCTCCCAACCGGGGAGCTGTTTTTT.